Below are 21 T cell receptor beta chains sequenced from a single sample in a study of blood T cell repertoires in COVID-19. The data were produced by immunoSEQ multiplex PCR, yet TCRdb's version contains in-frame clones alone and is incomplete. Of some 350,000 clones in the sample, 85% to 90% were seen once. Sequencing was carried out using peripheral blood. The source is a man younger than 35 with active or convalescent COVID-19.

The CDR3 DNA reads TGTGCCAGCACCGGGACAGGGACCTACGAGCAGTACTTC. This encodes CASTGTGTYEQYF. The J gene is TRBJ2-7, the V gene TRBV6-4, with TRBD1 matching over 9 bases. V gave up 7 bases and J gave up 2 bases; unmatched junction bases: 3. This CDR3 comprises 13 residues. The germline gives CDR1 MRHNA, CDR2 SNTAGT.

This clone was counted a few times. The CDR3 DNA reads as TGCAGTGCGTATAGTCCAGATACGCAGTATTTT. Translating it yields CSAYSPDTQYF. The rearrangement uses TRBV20-1 and TRBJ2-3; D remains ambiguous. The germline CDR1 and CDR2 sequences are DFQATT and SNEGSKA (reference sequence). Trimming pared 6 bases from V and 4 bases from J, leaving 8 bases between. CDR3 length: 11 amino acids.

This chain connects TRBV21-1 to TRBJ2-2; the tabulated D call, TRBD2, remains unverified against the DNA. TRBV21-1 is deemed a pseudogene. CDR3 length: 16 residues. CDR3 nucleotide sequence: TGTGCCAGCAGCAAAGTGGCGGGGGCGAACACCGGGGAGCTGTTTTTT. Translating it yields CASSKVAGANTGELFF.

The V gene is TRBV6-2 or TRBV6-3, the J gene TRBJ2-7; TRBD2 matches 7 bases. With 4 bases clipped from V and 3 bases from J, the junction kept 9 bases outside the gene matches. The CDR3 runs to 15 residues. Germline assignment: CDR1 MNHEY and CDR2 SVGEGT. The CDR3 DNA sequence: TGTGCCAGCAGTTTACTGACGGGGGAGGGCTACGAGCAGTACTTC. Translating it yields CASSLLTGEGYEQYF.

V and J are TRBV7-3 and TRBJ2-7; 9 bases fit TRBD1. J lost 2 bases, V lost 3 bases, and 5 bases had no gene match. Germline V gene lookup returns CDR1 SGHTA and CDR2 FQGTGA. This CDR3 contains 15 residues. The CDR3 is CASSFPWTGAYEQYF. The CDR3 nucleotides read TGTGCCAGCAGCTTTCCTTGGACAGGGGCCTACGAGCAGTACTTC.

The chain is built from TRBV27 and TRBJ1-6, with TRBD1 matching over 11 bases. This CDR3 region has 15 residues. Looked up from germline, CDR1 is MNHEY and CDR2 is SMNVEV (reference sequence). Germline trimming cut 2 bases from V and 9 bases from J; bases unmatched to any gene: 3. CDR3 sequence: CASSLGTGGGSPLHF. The CDR3 bases are TGTGCCAGCAGTTTAGGGACAGGGGGAGGTTCACCCCTCCACTTT.

The chain has TRBV28 and TRBJ1-5, with TRBD1 matching over 7 bases. Germline-derived CDR1 and CDR2 are MDHEN and SYDVKM. The CDR3 is made up of 15 amino acids. After removal of 5 bases from V and 7 bases from J, the junction contained 11 bases not matched to a gene. The CDR3 DNA reads as TGTGCCAGCAGTCGCCGGGACAGACCTGTACAGCCCCAGCATTTT. It specifies CASSRRDRPVQPQHF.

This clone showed up just a few times. V is TRBV19 and J is TRBJ1-2; D perhaps matches TRBD1 (5 bases). The CDR3 runs to 12 residues. Deletions cut 5 bases from V and 12 bases from J, with 16 bases between. From germline, CDR1 is LNHDA and CDR2 SQIVND (reference sequence). CDR3 in amino acids: CASSPSRAGHTF. CDR3 DNA: TGTGCCAGTAGTCCCTCCCGGGCAGGGCACACCTTC.

This clone was counted a single time. The V call is TRBV5-5, the J call TRBJ2-5, with a weak D call TRBD2 (5 bases). Trimming stripped 0 bases from V and 3 bases from J, with 12 bases between. Looked up from germline, CDR1 is SGHKS and CDR2 is YYEKEE (reference sequence). This CDR3 is 15 amino acids long. The chain's CDR3 is CASSLGLYGKETQYF. Here the CDR3 DNA reads TGTGCCAGCAGCTTGGGTCTGTACGGGAAAGAGACCCAGTACTTC.

The chain combines TRBV5-1 with TRBJ2-2, with 7 bases aligning to TRBD1. From germline, CDR1 is SGHRS and CDR2 YFSETQ. This CDR3 region has 15 residues. The V segment lost 0 bases and the J segment 6 bases; nucleotides outside the gene matches: 5. CDR3: CASSLAPTGAGELFF. CDR3 in DNA: TGCGCCAGCAGCTTGGCCCCTACAGGGGCCGGGGAGCTGTTTTTT.

The V gene is TRBV7-3, the J gene TRBJ1-2; TRBD1 agrees at 10 bases. From germline, CDR1 is SGHTA and CDR2 FQGTGA. This CDR3 has 13 amino acids. Trimming took 5 bases from V and 8 from J; bases not matched to a gene: 5. This chain's CDR3 is CASSRGQGDGYTF. The DNA for the CDR3 is TGTGCCAGCAGCCGCGGACAGGGGGACGGCTACACCTTC. Full variable domain (missing parts from reference TRBV7-3 and TRBJ1-2): GAGVSQTPSNKVTEKGKYVELRCDPISGHTALYWYRQSLGQGPEFLIYFQGTGAADDSGLPNDRFFAVRPEGSVSTLKIQRTERGDSAVYLCASSRGQGDGYTFGSGTRLTVV.

The rearrangement links TRBV19 to TRBJ2-7; 9 nucleotides agree with TRBD1. There are 15 residues in the CDR3. Trimming took 5 bases from V and 4 from J; bases not matched to a gene: 9. CDR1 is LNHDA and CDR2 is SQIVND in the germline V gene (reference sequence). CDR3 loop: CASSVKGQGGYEQYF. CDR3 DNA: TGTGCCAGTAGTGTAAAGGGACAGGGTGGGTACGAGCAGTACTTC.

CDR3 coding DNA: TGTGCCAGCAGCCAAGATGAGTTGGGGAGAGCCAAAAACATTCAGTACTTC. Its protein is CASSQDELGRAKNIQYF. V is TRBV3-1 (or the pseudogene TRBV3-2) and J is TRBJ2-4; D may be TRBD2 (5 bases). Germline-derived CDR1 and CDR2 are LGHDT and YNNKEL (reference sequence). The ends were cut back, 0 bases at V and 0 bases at J, with 12 bases in the middle. The CDR3 covers 17 residues.

This chain connects TRBV28 to TRBJ2-7; 7 nucleotides line up with TRBD2. CDR1 MDHEN and CDR2 SYDVKM come from the germline V gene. The CDR3 loop spans 14 amino acids. After removal of 3 bases from V and 0 bases from J, the junction contained 2 bases not matched to a gene. The CDR3 protein is CASSFPGGSYEQYF. DNA of the CDR3: TGTGCCAGCAGTTTTCCGGGGGGCTCCTACGAGCAGTACTTC. The entire variable domain, with the rest obtained from reference TRBV28 and TRBJ2-7, is as follows: DVKVTQSSRYLVKRTGEKVFLECVQDMDHENMFWYRQDPGLGLRLIYFSYDVKMKEKGDIPEGYSVSREKKERFSLILESASTNQTSMYLCASSFPGGSYEQYFGPGTRLTVT.

This chain uses TRBV4-3 with TRBJ2-2; D is ambiguous. The CDR3 runs 16 residues. Trimming left V 1 base short and J 0 bases short, with 9 bases between. Germline CDR1 LGHNA, CDR2 YSLEER. The CDR3 DNA reads TGCGCCAGCAGCCAAGGGCTAGGAACGAACACCGGGGAGCTGTTTTTT. Protein: CASSQGLGTNTGELFF.

The chain uses TRBV24-1 and TRBJ2-7, with TRBD1 identical over 12 bases. Germline CDR1 is KGHDR and CDR2 is SFDVKD. The CDR3 contains 17 residues. V lost 3 bases, J lost 4 bases, and 9 bases stayed unmatched. CDR3 bases: TGTGCCACCAGTGATAGGGACAGGGGGCATTTTTGTTACGAGCAGTACTTC. Translation gives CATSDRDRGHFCYEQYF.

The V and J genes are TRBV12-3 or TRBV12-4 and TRBJ1-1; the D is unclear. V dropped 10 bases and J dropped 0 bases, with 12 bases sitting between them. CDR3 length: 13 amino acids. The CDR3 nucleotides are TGTGCCACATCGCGGCAGATGAACACTGAAGCTTTCTTT. Translation: CATSRQMNTEAFF.

The chain carries TRBV25-1 and TRBJ2-2, with TRBD1 matching 9 bases. CDR1 and CDR2 from the germline V gene are MGHDK and SYGVNS. The CDR3 extends over 15 amino acids. With V trimmed by 6 bases and J by 3 bases, 5 bases remained unmatched. DNA of the CDR3: TGTGCCAGCAGCGGATGGACAGGGGACACCGGGGAGCTGTTTTTT. The encoded protein is CASSGWTGDTGELFF.

The CDR3 DNA reads as TGTGCCAGTCAACAGGGTACGGGGACTGAAGCTTTCTTT. Translation gives CASQQGTGTEAFF. The chain links TRBV27 to TRBJ1-1; D perhaps matches TRBD1 (6 bases). Between the trimmed V and J ends, which lost 9 bases and 5 bases, there was a span of 16 bases. There are 13 residues in the CDR3. Germline V CDR1 and CDR2: MNHEY, SMNVEV (reference sequence).

J is TRBJ1-2 and V is TRBV6-5; D gene unclear. Per germline, CDR1 MNHEY and CDR2 SVGAGI. The CDR3 sequence is 13 residues long. The V gene lost 6 bases and the J gene lost 0 bases, with 8 bases spanning the gap. The CDR3, as DNA: TGTGCCAGCAGGGACGGGACTAACTATGGCTACACCTTC. Its translation is CASRDGTNYGYTF.

Here the CDR3 reads CASSLERGSYEQYF. The CDR3 nucleotides are TGTGCCAGCAGCTTAGAGCGGGGGTCCTACGAGCAGTACTTC. The V and J genes are TRBV7-8 and TRBJ2-7, with 8 positions matching TRBD2. Germline CDR1 SGHVS, CDR2 FQNEAQ. The CDR3 totals 14 residues. J was trimmed by 1 base and V by 1 base; bases with no gene match: 0.